One sample yielded the 25 T cell receptor beta chains listed below, sequenced in a study of T cells in tumors after PD-1 blockade (dated by TCRdb to 2018 to 2020). Libraries were constructed by the immunoSEQ multiplex PCR assay. TCRdb re-hosts the immuneACCESS table, in-frame sequences only. Its copies lack some clones; in the studies checked, an unresolved V gene accounts for under half of them, and the cause for the rest is not known. The sample records under 50,000 clones, approximately 79% of which are singletons. The top ten clonotypes cover 8.7% of the sample. The material sequenced was PBMCs, taken before anti-PD-1 therapy. All receptors come from a human donor with advanced basal cell or squamous cell carcinoma (not recorded which).

V gene TRBV28 combines with J gene TRBJ1-2; perhaps TRBD1 as D (5 bases). The length of the CDR3 is 17 residues. Trimming shortened V by 5 bases and J by 5 bases, and 24 bases separated the two germline ends. Germline CDR1 reads MDHEN; CDR2 reads SYDVKM. CDR3 in amino acids: CASSPPQTWTGGYGYTF. The CDR3, as DNA: TGTGCCAGCAGTCCCCCTCAAACTTGGACGGGGGGATATGGCTACACCTTC.

This clone turned up a few times. This chain joins TRBV7-9 and TRBJ2-3; a weak D match, TRBD2 (5 bases). CDR3 length equals 14 residues. V was cut by 0 bases and J by 5 bases, with 9 bases left in between. Germline assignment: CDR1 SEHNR and CDR2 FQNEAQ (reference sequence). The CDR3 DNA reads TGTGCCAGCAGCTTAGCTGACGGGGAAGATACGCAGTATTTT. Its protein product is CASSLADGEDTQYF.

J is TRBJ1-1 and V is TRBV6-5; 11 positions match TRBD1. Looked up from germline, CDR1 is MNHEY and CDR2 is SVGAGI. The CDR3 is made up of 16 amino acids. Unmatched junction bases numbered 5, after V lost 0 bases and J lost 5 bases. CDR3 DNA sequence: TGTGCCAGCAGTTACTCTCGGACAGGGGGCTATACTGAAGCTTTCTTT. Its protein is CASSYSRTGGYTEAFF.

J is TRBJ2-7 and V is TRBV6-5, with 7 nucleotides matching TRBD1. CDR1 is MNHEY and CDR2 is SVGAGI in the germline V gene. The CDR3 has 13 amino acids. Losses at the gene ends were 6 bases for V and 5 bases for J; bases not matched to a gene: 7. CDR3 residues: CASRAGTVHEQYF. In DNA form, the CDR3 reads TGTGCCAGCAGAGCCGGGACAGTCCACGAGCAGTACTTC.

This chain joins TRBV18 and TRBJ2-1; the D gene is possibly TRBD2 (7 bases). The V and J ends lost 3 bases and 5 bases respectively, with 17 bases between them. The germline gives CDR1 KGHSH, CDR2 LQKENI. This CDR3 contains 16 residues. The CDR3 bases are TGTGCCAGCTCACCGCGGGGGCCAGAAATCAACAATGAGCAGTTCTTC. Protein sequence: CASSPRGPEINNEQFF.

This clone has just a few counts. The V gene is TRBV9, the J gene TRBJ1-1, with 10 bases aligning to TRBD1. The CDR3 consists of 14 residues. Germline V gene sequence: CDR1 SGDLS, CDR2 YYNGEE. Trimming took 3 bases from V and 1 from J; bases not matched to a gene: 0. The CDR3 bases are TGTGCCAGCAGCGGGACAGGGGGGAACACTGAAGCTTTCTTT. Its protein product is CASSGTGGNTEAFF.

The chain carries TRBV12-3 or TRBV12-4 and TRBJ1-2; TRBD1 matches at 8 bases. The J segment lost 7 bases and the V segment lost 7 bases, leaving 8 bases of the junction unmatched. The CDR3 runs 13 residues. Written as DNA, the CDR3 is TGTGCCAGCACCCGGGACAGGTATTCTGGCTACACCTTC. Protein: CASTRDRYSGYTF.

The chain is built from TRBV3-1 (or the pseudogene TRBV3-2) and TRBJ1-2; 8 nucleotides agree with TRBD1. Germline-derived CDR1 and CDR2 are LGHDT and YNNKEL (reference sequence). CDR3 size: 12 residues. V dropped 4 bases and J dropped 8; count of bases not matched to a gene: 3. The CDR3 region has the DNA TGTGCCAGCAGCCCGACAGGGGAAGGCTACACCTTC. It is translated as CASSPTGEGYTF.

The chain carries TRBV21-1 and TRBJ2-3; the tabulated D call, TRBD1, remains unverified against the DNA. TRBV21-1 is a documented pseudogene. This CDR3 comprises 18 residues. The CDR3 here is CASSKGLAGDSSTDTQYF. In nucleotides, the CDR3 is TGTGCCAGCAGCAAAGGTTTGGCAGGGGATAGTTCAACAGATACGCAGTATTTT.

The rearrangement uses TRBV5-1 and TRBJ2-2; no firm D call. This CDR3 spans 15 amino acids. The germline V and J ends were trimmed by 4 bases and 2 bases, with 12 bases remaining between them. The germline gives CDR1 SGHRS, CDR2 YFSETQ. The CDR3 DNA follows: TGCGCCAGCAGCGTGATGAACGTTAACACCGGGGAGCTGTTTTTT. Protein: CASSVMNVNTGELFF.

V usage is TRBV7-8 and J usage is TRBJ2-2, with D possibly being TRBD1 or TRBD2 (5 bases each). The length of the CDR3 is 14 residues. The V gene lost 3 bases and the J gene lost 4 bases, with 9 bases spanning the gap. CDR1 is SGHVS, CDR2 FQNEAQ, per germline. CDR3 in DNA: TGTGCCAGCAGCTTGGCAGGGAGCACCGGGGAGCTGTTTTTT. Protein sequence: CASSLAGSTGELFF.

CDR3: CSASSPAGITDTQYF. The CDR3 DNA is TGCAGTGCTAGTTCTCCAGCGGGGATCACAGATACGCAGTATTTT. The J gene is TRBJ2-3, the V gene TRBV20-1, with 7 bases fitting TRBD2. CDR1 is DFQATT and CDR2 is SNEGSKA in the germline V gene (reference sequence). V lost 3 bases, J lost 2 bases, and 8 bases stayed unmatched. The CDR3 consists of 15 residues.

The V gene is TRBV12-5, the J gene TRBJ2-3; D is possibly TRBD1 (6 bases). V was clipped by 2 bases and J by 2 bases, with 14 bases between them. Per germline, CDR1 LGHNT and CDR2 FRNRAP. The CDR3 has 16 amino acids. The CDR3 DNA reads as TGTGCTAGTGGTTTGCCATATGCAGGGGACACAGATACGCAGTATTTT. Amino acids: CASGLPYAGDTDTQYF.

CDR3 sequence: CASSLNGRNTEAFF. The CDR3 DNA is TGCGCCAGCAGCTTAAACGGCAGAAACACTGAAGCTTTCTTT. The J gene is TRBJ1-1, the V gene TRBV5-1; D not certain. The germline V and J ends were trimmed by 2 bases and 2 bases, with 10 bases remaining between them. This CDR3 has 14 residues. CDR1 and CDR2 from the germline V gene are SGHRS and YFSETQ. Using reference TRBV5-1 and TRBJ1-1 for the parts outside the CDR3, the full variable domain is KAGVTQTPRYLIKTRGQQVTLSCSPISGHRSVSWYQQTPGQGLQFLFEYFSETQRNKGNFPGRFSGRQFSNSRSEMNVSTLELGDSALYLCASSLNGRNTEAFFGQGTRLTVV.

The V gene is TRBV19, the J gene TRBJ1-2; TRBD1 agrees at 7 bases. The trim removed 5 bases at V and 4 bases at J, leaving 13 bases unmatched. This CDR3 spans 16 amino acids. Germline lookup yields CDR1 LNHDA and CDR2 SQIVND (reference sequence). The CDR3 nucleotides read TGTGCCAGTAGTCGGCCCTCCGGACAGGAAACCTATGGCTACACCTTC. Its translation: CASSRPSGQETYGYTF. Full variable domain (outside the CDR3, taken from reference TRBV19 and TRBJ1-2): DGGITQSPKYLFRKEGQNVTLSCEQNLNHDAMYWYRQDPGQGLRLIYYSQIVNDFQKGDIAEGYSVSREKKESFPLTVTSAQKNPTAFYLCASSRPSGQETYGYTFGSGTRLTVV.

The chain links TRBV5-1 to TRBJ1-4; D possibly corresponds to TRBD1 (5 bases). Trimming removed 2 bases at V and 8 bases at J, with 13 bases between. CDR3 length: 14 residues. Germline CDR1 and CDR2: SGHRS and YFSETQ. CDR3 in DNA: TGCGCCAGCAGCTTCGGAGGGGAGGGGGAAAAACTGTTTTTT. As protein: CASSFGGEGEKLFF.

The chain uses TRBV21-1 and TRBJ2-2; whether TRBD2, the table's D call, matches the DNA was not checked. TRBV21-1 is a pseudogene. This CDR3 contains 18 residues. The CDR3 DNA reads as TGTGCCAGCAGCCCCCGCGAAGCTAGCGGGAGGGCCACCGGGGAGCTGTTTTTT. Protein sequence: CASSPREASGRATGELFF.

This clone occurred once. This sequence joins TRBV5-8 and TRBJ1-2; D gene ambiguous. This CDR3 is built from 12 residues. V was pared by 5 bases and J by 7 bases, with 12 bases between. CDR1 is SGHTS and CDR2 is YDEGEE in the germline V gene. This chain's CDR3 is CASRPGRLGYTF. CDR3 in DNA: TGTGCCAGCAGACCCGGGAGGCTTGGCTACACCTTC.

This chain links TRBV5-6 with TRBJ2-2, with D maybe TRBD1 (5 bases). CDR1 SGHDT and CDR2 YYEEEE come from the germline V gene. The CDR3 length is 14 residues. V was pared by 1 base and J by 8 bases, with 12 bases between. CDR3 sequence (DNA): TGTGCCAGCAGCTTGTTTTCCAGGGCTGGGGAGCTGTTTTTT. Amino acid sequence: CASSLFSRAGELFF. The whole variable domain, remainder taken from reference TRBV5-6 and TRBJ2-2, is DAGVTQSPTHLIKTRGQQVTLRCSPKSGHDTVSWYQQALGQGPQFIFQYYEEEERQRGNFPDRFSGHQFPNYSSELNVNALLLGDSALYLCASSLFSRAGELFFGEGSRLTVL.

In this sample, this clone turned up a few times. The rearrangement joins TRBV6-5 to TRBJ2-2, with unresolved D. The length of the CDR3 is 15 residues. Germline V gives CDR1 MNHEY, CDR2 SVGAGI. The V gene lost 6 bases and the J gene lost 2 bases, with 13 bases spanning the gap. The CDR3 is CASRPRSLNTGELFF. CDR3 nucleotide sequence: TGTGCCAGCAGACCCCGGTCACTCAACACCGGGGAGCTGTTTTTT.

This clone has a handful of counts. The rearrangement joins TRBV15 to TRBJ1-3, with D hard to call. Per the germline V gene, CDR1 is LNHNV and CDR2 is YYDKDF (reference sequence). CDR3 length: 14 residues. The V end lost 0 bases, the J end lost 4 bases, and 7 bases lay between the germline ends. The CDR3 loop is CATSRDRLGNTIYF. The CDR3, as DNA: TGTGCCACCAGCAGAGATAGACTAGGAAACACCATATATTTT.

The chain employs TRBV11-3 and TRBJ2-7; the D is unclear. The CDR3 spans 13 residues. The germline gives CDR1 SGHNT, CDR2 YENEEA. V lost 1 base and J lost 0, with 4 bases in between. The CDR3 protein is CASSLATSYEQYF. The CDR3 DNA reads as TGTGCCAGCAGCTTAGCTACCTCCTACGAGCAGTACTTC.

This clone was observed a handful of times. The CDR3 region is CASRKQGMNTEAFF. The DNA for the CDR3 is TGTGCCAGCAGAAAACAGGGGATGAACACTGAAGCTTTCTTT. V and J are TRBV6-5 and TRBJ1-1; 7 bases are a match to TRBD1. The germline V gene encodes CDR1 MNHEY and CDR2 SVGAGI. V was pared by 6 bases and J by 0 bases, with 4 bases of the junction left unmatched. This CDR3 spans 14 amino acids.

The chain joins TRBV9 to TRBJ2-3; 8 bases are a match to TRBD2. There are 15 residues in the CDR3. Unmatched junction bases numbered 10, after V lost 4 bases and J lost 6 bases. Per germline, CDR1 SGDLS and CDR2 YYNGEE. CDR3 amino acids: CASSPREGNFDTQYF. CDR3 sequence (DNA): TGTGCCAGCAGCCCCCGGGAGGGGAATTTTGATACGCAGTATTTT.

The chain couples TRBV27 to TRBJ1-5, with 7 bases fitting TRBD1. After removal of 5 bases from V and 5 bases from J, the junction contained 9 bases not matched to a gene. The CDR3 has 15 amino acids. Germline V CDR1 and CDR2: MNHEY, SMNVEV (reference sequence). CDR3: CASSPYRGRDQPQHF. Written as DNA, the CDR3 is TGTGCCAGCAGTCCGTACAGGGGACGGGATCAGCCCCAGCATTTT.